This TCR beta chain is from a study of blood T cell dynamics during melanoma immunotherapy. Germline assignment: CDR1 SGHAT and CDR2 FQNNGV. V lost 5 bases and J lost 8, with 9 bases in between. The CDR3 totals 12 residues. Stated time point: pre-treatment baseline. Regarding this clone: Its specificity is unknown.

Study observations and caveats: Clones driving repertoire changes may be melanoma-specific or general immune activation.

Clones were read by immunoSEQ multiplex PCR, and TCRdb kept only the in-frame ones, dropping some. The data contain 8,000 to 10,000 clones, 70% to 90% of them singletons. The sequenced sample was blood, obtained from a patient treated with checkpoint blockade. This TCR derives from a human donor with melanoma. V usage is TRBV11-2 and J usage is TRBJ1-4; the D gene is possibly TRBD1 (6 bases). The CDR3 region has the DNA TGTGCCAGCAGCCGCGGGACAGAAAAACTGTTTTTT. It codes for CASSRGTEKLFF.